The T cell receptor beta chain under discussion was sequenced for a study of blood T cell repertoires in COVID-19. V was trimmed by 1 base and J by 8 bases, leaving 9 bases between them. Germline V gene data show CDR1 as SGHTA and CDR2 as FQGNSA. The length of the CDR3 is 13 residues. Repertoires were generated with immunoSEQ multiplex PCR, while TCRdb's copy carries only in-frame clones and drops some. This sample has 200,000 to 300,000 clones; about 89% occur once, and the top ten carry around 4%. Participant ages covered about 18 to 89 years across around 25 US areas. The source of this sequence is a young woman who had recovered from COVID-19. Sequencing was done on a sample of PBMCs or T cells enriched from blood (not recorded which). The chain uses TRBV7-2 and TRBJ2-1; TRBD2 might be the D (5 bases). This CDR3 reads CASSLVTDYEQFF. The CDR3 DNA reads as TGTGCCAGCAGCTTAGTAACGGACTATGAGCAGTTCTTC.